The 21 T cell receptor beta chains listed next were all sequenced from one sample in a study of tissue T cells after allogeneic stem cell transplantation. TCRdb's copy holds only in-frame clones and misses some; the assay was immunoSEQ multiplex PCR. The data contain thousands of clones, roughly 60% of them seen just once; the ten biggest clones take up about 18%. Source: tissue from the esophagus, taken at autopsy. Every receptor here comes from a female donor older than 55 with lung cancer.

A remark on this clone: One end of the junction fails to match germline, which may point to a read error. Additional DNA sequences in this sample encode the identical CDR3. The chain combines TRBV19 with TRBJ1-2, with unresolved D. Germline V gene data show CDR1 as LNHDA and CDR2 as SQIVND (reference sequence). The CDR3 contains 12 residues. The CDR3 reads CASTPGPGGYTF. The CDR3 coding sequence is TGTGCCAGTACCCCAGGCCCCGGTGGCTACACCTTT.

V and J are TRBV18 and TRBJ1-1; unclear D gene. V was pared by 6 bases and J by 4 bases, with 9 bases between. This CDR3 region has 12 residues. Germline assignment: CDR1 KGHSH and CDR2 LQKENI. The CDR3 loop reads CASSAAVTEAFF. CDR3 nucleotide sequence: TGTGCCAGCTCGGCGGCGGTCACTGAAGCTTTCTTT.

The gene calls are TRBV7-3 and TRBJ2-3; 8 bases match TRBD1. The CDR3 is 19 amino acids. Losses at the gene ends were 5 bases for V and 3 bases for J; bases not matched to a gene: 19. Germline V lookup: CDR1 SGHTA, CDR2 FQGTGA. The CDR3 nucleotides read TGTGCCAGCAGCCAGCCCAAAAGGGCCTCAGGGGGCTTTACAGATACGCAGTATTTT. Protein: CASSQPKRASGGFTDTQYF.

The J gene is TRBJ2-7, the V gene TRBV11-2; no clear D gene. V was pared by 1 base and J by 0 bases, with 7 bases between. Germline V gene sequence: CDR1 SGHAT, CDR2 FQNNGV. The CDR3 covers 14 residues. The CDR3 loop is CASSLGPSSYEQYF. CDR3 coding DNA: TGTGCCAGCAGCTTAGGGCCCTCCTCCTACGAGCAGTACTTC. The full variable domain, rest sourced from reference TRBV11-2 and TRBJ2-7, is EAGVAQSPRYKIIEKRQSVAFWCNPISGHATLYWYQQILGQGPKLLIQFQNNGVVDDSQLPKDRFSAERLKGVDSTLKIQPAKLEDSAVYLCASSLGPSSYEQYFGPGTRLTVT.

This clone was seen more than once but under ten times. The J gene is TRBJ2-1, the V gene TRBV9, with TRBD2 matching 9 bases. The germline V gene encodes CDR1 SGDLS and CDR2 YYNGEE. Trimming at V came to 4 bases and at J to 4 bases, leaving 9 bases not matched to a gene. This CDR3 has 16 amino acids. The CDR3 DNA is TGTGCCAGCAGCTCTAGACTGACTAGCGGATACAATGAGCAGTTCTTC. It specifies CASSSRLTSGYNEQFF.

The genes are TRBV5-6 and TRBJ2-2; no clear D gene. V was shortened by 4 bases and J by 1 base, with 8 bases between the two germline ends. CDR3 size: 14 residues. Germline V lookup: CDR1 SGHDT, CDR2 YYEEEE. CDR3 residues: CASSRTRNTGELFF. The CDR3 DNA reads TGTGCCAGCAGCAGAACGAGGAACACCGGGGAGCTGTTTTTT.

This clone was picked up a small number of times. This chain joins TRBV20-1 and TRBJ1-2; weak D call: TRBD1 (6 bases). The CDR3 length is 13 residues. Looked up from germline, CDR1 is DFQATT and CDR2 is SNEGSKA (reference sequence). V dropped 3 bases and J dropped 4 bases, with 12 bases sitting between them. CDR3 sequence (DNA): TGCAGTGCTAGTCAGGGGACGTTCTATGGCTACACCTTC. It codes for CSASQGTFYGYTF.

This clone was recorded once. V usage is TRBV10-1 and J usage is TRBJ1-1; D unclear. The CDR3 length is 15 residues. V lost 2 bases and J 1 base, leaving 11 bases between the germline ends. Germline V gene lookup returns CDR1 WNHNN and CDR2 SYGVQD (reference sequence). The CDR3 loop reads CASSERTGSNTEAFF. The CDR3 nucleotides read TGCGCCAGCAGTGAGCGGACGGGTTCGAACACTGAAGCTTTCTTT.

The CDR3 sequence: CARVVLGHGNQPQHF. In DNA form, the CDR3 reads TGTGCCAGGGTAGTATTGGGACATGGCAATCAGCCCCAGCATTTT. The gene calls are TRBV6-4 and TRBJ1-5, with D tentatively TRBD1 (6 bases). Germline-derived CDR1 and CDR2 are MRHNA and SNTAGT. V was cut by 9 bases and J by 2 bases, with 17 bases left in between. CDR3 size: 15 residues.

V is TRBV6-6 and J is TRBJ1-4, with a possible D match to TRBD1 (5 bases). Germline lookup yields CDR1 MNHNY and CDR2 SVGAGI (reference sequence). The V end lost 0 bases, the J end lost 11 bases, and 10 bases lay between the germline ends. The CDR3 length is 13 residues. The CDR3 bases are TGTGCCAGCAGTTACTCCTCCCCAGGGAAACTGTTTTTT. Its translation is CASSYSSPGKLFF.

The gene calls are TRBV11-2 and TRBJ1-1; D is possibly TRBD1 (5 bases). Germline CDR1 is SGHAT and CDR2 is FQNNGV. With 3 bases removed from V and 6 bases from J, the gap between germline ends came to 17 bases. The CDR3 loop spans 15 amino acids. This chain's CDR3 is CASSLGTLRVPEAFF. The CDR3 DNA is TGTGCCAGCAGCTTGGGGACGCTGAGGGTACCTGAAGCTTTCTTT.

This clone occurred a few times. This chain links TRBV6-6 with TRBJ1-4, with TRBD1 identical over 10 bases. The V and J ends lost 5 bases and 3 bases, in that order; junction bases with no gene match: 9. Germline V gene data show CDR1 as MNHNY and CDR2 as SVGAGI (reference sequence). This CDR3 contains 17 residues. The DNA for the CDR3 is TGTGCCAGCAGTCCCCGGACAGGGGGGAAAGCTAATGAAAAACTGTTTTTT. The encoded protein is CASSPRTGGKANEKLFF.

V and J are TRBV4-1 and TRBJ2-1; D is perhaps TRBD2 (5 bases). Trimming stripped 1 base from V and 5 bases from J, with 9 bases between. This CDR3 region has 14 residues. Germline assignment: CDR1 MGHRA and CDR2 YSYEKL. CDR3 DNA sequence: TGCGCCAGCAGCCAAGGAGGGTGGGACAATGAGCAGTTCTTC. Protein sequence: CASSQGGWDNEQFF.

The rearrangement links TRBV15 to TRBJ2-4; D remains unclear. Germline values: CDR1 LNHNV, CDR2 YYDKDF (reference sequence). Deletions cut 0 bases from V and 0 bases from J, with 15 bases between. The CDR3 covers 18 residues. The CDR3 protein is CATSRDTWLGSAKNIQYF. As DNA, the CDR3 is TGTGCCACCAGCAGAGATACTTGGTTGGGATCAGCCAAAAACATTCAGTACTTC.

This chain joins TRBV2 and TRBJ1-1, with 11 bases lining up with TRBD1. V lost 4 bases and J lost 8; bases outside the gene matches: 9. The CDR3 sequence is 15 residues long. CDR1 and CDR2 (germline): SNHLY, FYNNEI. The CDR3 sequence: CASSGPGTGGTEAFF. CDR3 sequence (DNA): TGTGCCAGCAGTGGCCCTGGGACAGGGGGAACCGAAGCTTTCTTT.

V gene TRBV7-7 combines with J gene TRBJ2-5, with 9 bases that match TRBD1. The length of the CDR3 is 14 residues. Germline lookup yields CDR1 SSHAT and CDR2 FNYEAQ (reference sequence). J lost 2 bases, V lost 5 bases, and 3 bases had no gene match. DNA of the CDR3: TGTGCCAGCAGCCCCGACAGGGGGCAAGAGACCCAGTACTTC. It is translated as CASSPDRGQETQYF.

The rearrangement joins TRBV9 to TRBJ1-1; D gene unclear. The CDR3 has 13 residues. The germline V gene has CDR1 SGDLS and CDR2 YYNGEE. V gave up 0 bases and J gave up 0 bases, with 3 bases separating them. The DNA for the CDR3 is TGTGCCAGCAGCGTAGCTGTGAACACTGAAGCTTTCTTT. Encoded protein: CASSVAVNTEAFF.

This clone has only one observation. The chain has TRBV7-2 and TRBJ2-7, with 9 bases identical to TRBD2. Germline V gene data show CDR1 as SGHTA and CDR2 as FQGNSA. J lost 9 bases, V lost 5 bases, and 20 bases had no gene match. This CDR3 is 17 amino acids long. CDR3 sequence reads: CASSMRAASGAPRGQYF. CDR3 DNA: TGTGCCAGCAGCATGCGGGCGGCTAGCGGGGCCCCTAGGGGGCAGTACTTC. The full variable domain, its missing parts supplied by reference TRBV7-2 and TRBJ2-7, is GAGVSQSPSNKVTEKGKDVELRCDPISGHTALYWYRQSLGQGLEFLIYFQGNSAPDKSGLPSDRFSAERTGGSVSTLTIQRTQQEDSAVYLCASSMRAASGAPRGQYFGPGTRLTVT.

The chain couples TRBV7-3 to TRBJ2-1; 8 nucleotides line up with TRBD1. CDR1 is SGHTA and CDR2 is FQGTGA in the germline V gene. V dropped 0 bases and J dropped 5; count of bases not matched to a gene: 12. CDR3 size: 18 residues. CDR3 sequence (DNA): TGTGCCAGCAGCTTAACTCTCTTCGGACAGGGACAAGACAATGAGCAGTTCTTC. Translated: CASSLTLFGQGQDNEQFF.

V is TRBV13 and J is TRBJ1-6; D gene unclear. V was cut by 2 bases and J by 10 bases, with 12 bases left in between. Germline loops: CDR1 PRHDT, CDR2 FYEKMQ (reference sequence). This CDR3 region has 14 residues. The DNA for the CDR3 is TGTGCCAGCAGCTTACGCCCCTCCGTGTCACCCCTCCACTTT. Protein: CASSLRPSVSPLHF.

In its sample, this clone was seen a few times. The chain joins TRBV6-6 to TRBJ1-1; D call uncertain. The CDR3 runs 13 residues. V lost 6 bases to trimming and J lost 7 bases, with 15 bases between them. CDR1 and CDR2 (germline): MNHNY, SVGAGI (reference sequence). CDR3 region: CASSPWAKGEAFF. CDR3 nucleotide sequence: TGTGCCAGCAGCCCCTGGGCAAAGGGTGAAGCTTTCTTT.